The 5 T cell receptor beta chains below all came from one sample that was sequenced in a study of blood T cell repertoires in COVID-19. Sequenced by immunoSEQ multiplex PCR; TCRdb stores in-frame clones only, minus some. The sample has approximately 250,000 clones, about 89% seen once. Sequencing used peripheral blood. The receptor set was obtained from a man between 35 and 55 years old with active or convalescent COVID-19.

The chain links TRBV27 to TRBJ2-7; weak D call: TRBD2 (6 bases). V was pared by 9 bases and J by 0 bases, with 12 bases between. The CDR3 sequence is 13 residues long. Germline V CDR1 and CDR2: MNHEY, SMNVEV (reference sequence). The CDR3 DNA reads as TGTGCCAGTCGCGGGGTAGGCTCCTACGAGCAGTACTTC. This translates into CASRGVGSYEQYF.

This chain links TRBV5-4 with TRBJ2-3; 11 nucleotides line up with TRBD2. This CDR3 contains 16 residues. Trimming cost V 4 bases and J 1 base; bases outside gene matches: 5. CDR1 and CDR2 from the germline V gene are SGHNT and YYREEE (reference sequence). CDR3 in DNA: TGTGCCAGCAGCGAGGGGACTAGCGGTCGCACAGATACGCAGTATTTT. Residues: CASSEGTSGRTDTQYF.

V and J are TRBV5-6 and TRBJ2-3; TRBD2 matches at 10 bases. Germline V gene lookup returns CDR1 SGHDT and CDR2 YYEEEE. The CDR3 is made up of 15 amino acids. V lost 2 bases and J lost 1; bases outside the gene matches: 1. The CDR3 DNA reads TGTGCCAGCAGCTTTGGACTAGCGGGCACAGATACGCAGTATTTT. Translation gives CASSFGLAGTDTQYF.

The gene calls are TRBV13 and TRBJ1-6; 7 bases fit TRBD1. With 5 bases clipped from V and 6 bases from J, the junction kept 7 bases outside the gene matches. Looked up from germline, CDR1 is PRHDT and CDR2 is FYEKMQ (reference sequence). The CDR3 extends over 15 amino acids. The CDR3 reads CASSARTGGNSPLHF. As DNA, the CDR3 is TGTGCCAGCAGCGCGCGGACAGGAGGTAATTCACCCCTCCACTTT.

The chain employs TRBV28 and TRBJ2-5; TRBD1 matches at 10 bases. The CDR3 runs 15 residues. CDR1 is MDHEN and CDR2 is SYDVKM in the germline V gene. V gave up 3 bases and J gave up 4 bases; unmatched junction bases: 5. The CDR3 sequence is CASSLGQGKRETQYF. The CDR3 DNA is TGTGCCAGCAGTTTGGGACAGGGGAAAAGAGAGACCCAGTACTTC.